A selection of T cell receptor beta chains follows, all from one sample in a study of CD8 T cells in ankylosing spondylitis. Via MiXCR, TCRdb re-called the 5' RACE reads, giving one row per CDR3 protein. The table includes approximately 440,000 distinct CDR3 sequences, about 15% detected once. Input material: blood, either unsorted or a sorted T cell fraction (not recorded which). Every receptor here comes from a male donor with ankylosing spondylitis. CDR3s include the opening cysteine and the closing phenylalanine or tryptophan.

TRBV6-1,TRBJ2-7,CASSRGAGDEQYF
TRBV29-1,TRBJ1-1,CSVVLGGPMNTEAFF
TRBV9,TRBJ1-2,CASSGLGQNYGYTF
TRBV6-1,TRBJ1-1,CASRTDSKTTEAFF
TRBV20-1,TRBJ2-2,CSARTGGPGELFF
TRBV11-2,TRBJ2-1,CASSWGGQGASNEQFF
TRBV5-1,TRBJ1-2,CASSGGGQLYGYTF
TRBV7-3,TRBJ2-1,CASSLGSGASNEQFF
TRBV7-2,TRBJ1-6,CASSSRTGTGKSPLHF
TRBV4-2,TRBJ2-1,CASSQLLAGEYNEQFF
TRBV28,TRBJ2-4,CASSQPGTAEDIQYF
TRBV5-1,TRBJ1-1,CASSLGQGLNTEAFF
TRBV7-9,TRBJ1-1,CASSRGGSNTEAFF
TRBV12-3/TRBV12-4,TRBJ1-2,CASSFRVVGDGYTF
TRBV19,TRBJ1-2,CASSVVRDRVKNYGYTF
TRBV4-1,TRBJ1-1,CASRPRQGVTEAFF
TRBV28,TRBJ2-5,CASSRGRAGETQYF
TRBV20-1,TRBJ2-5,CSASPGTSGGTQETQYF
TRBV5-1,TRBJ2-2,CASTRTSENTGELFF
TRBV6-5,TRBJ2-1,CASSYSVGAGNEQFF
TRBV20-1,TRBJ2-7,CSAPKGTGGYEQYF
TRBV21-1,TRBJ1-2,CASIGGRMASNGYTF
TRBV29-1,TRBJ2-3,CSVDPYTDTQYF
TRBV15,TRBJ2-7,CATSRGLADPYEQYF
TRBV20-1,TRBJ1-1,CSAKGGQVIQAFF
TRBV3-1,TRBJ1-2,CASSQGSKYGYTF
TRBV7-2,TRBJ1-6,CASSGQGSSNSPLHF